This T cell receptor (beta chain) came from a study of CD8 T cells in Susac syndrome (dated by TCRdb to the late 2010s). With respect to the entire study: The study used repertoire sequencing to test whether antigen drove CD8+ T cell activation and differentiation in Susac syndrome. The clonality of the CD8+ T cell repertoire was compared across 12 healthy donors, some 14 Susac syndrome patients and roughly 16 multiple sclerosis patients. What the research found in general, with its limitations: The number of individuals in the TCR sequencing and HLA analysis was recognized as being relatively small.

Its CDR3 holds 15 amino acids, cysteine through phenylalanine. Only the CDR3 part of the read is kept: 45 bases, read in frame from the first base. According to the germline V gene (reference sequence), CDR1 reads SEHNR and CDR2 reads FQNEAQ. V is pared back by 7 bases and J by 7 bases, with 20 bases lying between the germline termini. RNA was extracted using the RNeasy kit, and roughly 0.5 to 1 microgram was reverse transcribed with random hexamers. The immunoSEQ multiplex PCR assay, covering 54 Vbeta and 13 Jbeta segments, was used to amplify TCR beta CDR3 regions. PCR amplification bias was corrected using a synthetic template baseline for primer optimization and computational correction. The published analysis was carried out like this. Reads were assigned to V, D and J genes according to IMGT and analyzed in immunoSEQ Analyzer, with only productive sequences retained. Clonality was computed as one minus Shannon entropy normalized by log2 of the number of productive unique sequences. For each patient and control, public and private clones were evaluated within the 100 most prevalent clones. Clones were defined as Susac-specific if absent from the healthy and MS cohorts, from around 1,000 published viral clones and from other ImmuneACCESS disease sequences. In TCRdb, the public reads were trimmed at Q25 with fastp and aligned with MiXCR, with productive beta chains retained. Entries are consolidated by CDR3 protein sequence, retaining the most common genes and DNA. These V and J calls rely on TCRdb rather than the paper's analysis. In this sample the table shows approximately 120,000 distinct CDR3 sequences, more than 75% of which occur a single time. The ten top clones hold about 0.25% of the sample.

Peripheral blood CD8+ and CD4+ T cells from healthy donors, Susac syndrome patients and multiple sclerosis patients were profiled using high-throughput TCR beta sequencing. Multiple sclerosis controls were treatment-naive patients with stable or active relapsing-remitting disease fulfilling revised McDonald criteria. Bulk CD8+ and CD4+ T cells were purified by magnetic negative isolation, whereas CD8+ TEMRA cells were enriched by FACS. Blood was collected in EDTA tubes and processed within 24 hours, with PBMCs isolated through density gradient centrifugation. PBMCs intended for TCR sequencing were cryopreserved in liquid nitrogen and were subsequently thawed in a 37 degrees C water bath. A purity of at least 90% was achieved for sorted or isolated CD4+, CD8+ and CD8+ TEMRA cells. On this clonotype: It lacks a known antigen. No base quality information exists; no much larger clone differs at one position.

The specimen was CD8+ T cells from PBMCs. The chain links TRBV7-9 with TRBJ2-1, and TRBD2 may be the D gene, going by 5 matching bases. The receptor comes from a human donor with multiple sclerosis. The DNA is TGTGCCAGCACCCAACTAGTCCTCCCGGGGAATGAGCAGTTCTTC. It is translated as CASTQLVLPGNEQFF.